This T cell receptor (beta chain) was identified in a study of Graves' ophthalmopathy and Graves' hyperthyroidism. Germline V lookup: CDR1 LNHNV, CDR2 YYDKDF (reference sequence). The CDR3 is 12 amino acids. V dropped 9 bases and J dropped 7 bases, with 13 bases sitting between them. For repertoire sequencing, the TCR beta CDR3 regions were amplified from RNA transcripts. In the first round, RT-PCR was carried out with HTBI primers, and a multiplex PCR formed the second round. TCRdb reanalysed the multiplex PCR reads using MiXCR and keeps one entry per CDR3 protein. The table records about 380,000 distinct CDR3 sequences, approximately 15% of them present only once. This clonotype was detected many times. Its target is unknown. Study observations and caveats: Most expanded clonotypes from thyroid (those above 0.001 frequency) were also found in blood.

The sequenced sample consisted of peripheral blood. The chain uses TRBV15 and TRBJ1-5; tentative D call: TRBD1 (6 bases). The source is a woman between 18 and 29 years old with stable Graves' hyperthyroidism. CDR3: CATGATGQPQHF. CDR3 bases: TGTGCCACGGGGGCGACGGGACAGCCCCAGCATTTT.